These 31 T cell receptor beta chains were all obtained from the same sample, sequenced in a study of Ad26.COV2.S vaccination and SARS-CoV-2 variants (dated by TCRdb to the early 2020s). The intended sense of this specimen's treatment or condition label: about 20 received Ad26.COV2.S at low or high dose, single or two shots; about 5 received placebo; per-sample allocation not given. Repertoires of vaccine and placebo recipients were sequenced from samples collected on day 63 after the first injection. The protocol used for the library was the immunoSEQ multiplex PCR assay. As stored in TCRdb, this immuneACCESS dataset retains in-frame rearrangements with V and J assigned. A fraction of the clones does not appear; measured against another copy, unresolved V genes explain less than half of the discrepancy, and the remainder lacks a known reason. This sample is represented by more than 300,000 clones; about 88% of them were singletons. Roughly a tenth of the sample comes from the top ten.

The source material was peripheral blood, sampled in a trial of Ad26.COV2.S vaccine versus placebo. The receptors here all came from a person between 18 and 59 years old who received the Ad26.COV2.S COVID-19 vaccine or a placebo.

This clone was found a few times. The chain links TRBV6-5 to TRBJ1-1; 7 bases fit TRBD1. The CDR3 is 16 residues long. CDR1 MNHEY and CDR2 SVGAGI come from the germline V gene. V was pared by 0 bases and J by 4 bases, with 8 bases of the junction left unmatched. The CDR3 bases are TGTGCCAGCAGTTACTCCCGAGTATCAGGGGGCACTGAAGCTTTCTTT. The encoded protein is CASSYSRVSGGTEAFF.

This chain links TRBV4-1 with TRBJ1-5; TRBD1 might be the D (6 bases). The germline V gene encodes CDR1 MGHRA and CDR2 YSYEKL. V was trimmed by 3 bases and J by 9 bases, leaving 15 bases between them. This CDR3 comprises 14 residues. The CDR3 sequence is CASSQGTSPGPQHF. The CDR3 DNA reads as TGCGCCAGCAGCCAGGGGACATCCCCGGGGCCCCAGCATTTT.

This clone was observed a few times. This chain links TRBV2 with TRBJ2-7; tentative D call: TRBD1 (6 bases). Germline CDR1 reads SNHLY; CDR2 reads FYNNEI. V was clipped by 6 bases and J by 2 bases, with 17 bases between them. There are 15 residues in the CDR3. In nucleotides, the CDR3 is TGTGCCAGCAGGGACACTCCGGGACAAGCCTACGAGCAGTACTTC. This encodes CASRDTPGQAYEQYF.

The chain joins TRBV6-5 to TRBJ1-3; D is perhaps TRBD1 (5 bases). The CDR3 has 16 amino acids. Between the trimmed V and J ends, which lost 0 bases and 2 bases, there was a span of 11 bases. Germline-derived CDR1 and CDR2 are MNHEY and SVGAGI. CDR3 nucleotides: TGTGCCAGCAGTTACTCTGGTGGGGGTACTGGAAACACCATATATTTT. Translating it yields CASSYSGGGTGNTIYF.

The CDR3 DNA reads as TGTGCCAGCAGCTTAGGGATCGGCCCAGATACGCAGTATTTT. This translates into CASSLGIGPDTQYF. The V and J genes are TRBV11-3 and TRBJ2-3, with D hard to call. Germline V gene sequence: CDR1 SGHNT, CDR2 YENEEA. Trimming pared 1 base from V and 4 bases from J, leaving 9 bases between. This CDR3 has 14 residues.

The chain is built from TRBV28 and TRBJ2-2, with 9 bases lining up with TRBD1. The germline V gene has CDR1 MDHEN and CDR2 SYDVKM. V dropped 7 bases and J dropped 3; count of bases not matched to a gene: 3. This CDR3 has 14 residues. CDR3: CASIRTGDTGELFF. DNA of the CDR3: TGTGCCAGCATTAGGACAGGGGACACCGGGGAGCTGTTTTTT.

J is TRBJ2-3 and V is TRBV6-5; 15 bases align to TRBD2. Germline-derived CDR1 and CDR2 are MNHEY and SVGAGI. V shed 6 bases and J 7 bases; nucleotides not matched to a gene: 5. The length of the CDR3 is 15 residues. As DNA, the CDR3 is TGTGCCAGCAGCGGGACTAGCGGGAGGAGAAATACGCAGTATTTT. Protein: CASSGTSGRRNTQYF.

The chain joins TRBV4-3 to TRBJ2-7, with no clear D. Germline-derived CDR1 and CDR2 are LGHNA and YSLEER. With 1 base removed from V and 0 bases from J, the gap between germline ends came to 7 bases. This CDR3 contains 14 residues. CDR3 protein: CASSQVRNSYEQYF. The CDR3, as DNA: TGCGCCAGCAGCCAAGTGCGGAACTCCTACGAGCAGTACTTC.

The rearrangement uses TRBV5-1 and TRBJ1-4; unclear D gene. There are 15 residues in the CDR3. The V end was cut by 3 bases, the J end by 0 bases, with 9 bases between. Germline loops: CDR1 SGHRS, CDR2 YFSETQ. The CDR3 region is CASSSGRATNEKLFF. CDR3 nucleotides: TGCGCCAGCAGCTCCGGCCGCGCAACTAATGAAAAACTGTTTTTT.

The chain has TRBV27 and TRBJ1-2; D not resolved. Germline values: CDR1 MNHEY, CDR2 SMNVEV (reference sequence). There are 15 residues in the CDR3. Between the trimmed V and J ends, which lost 6 bases and 8 bases, there was a span of 22 bases. CDR3 coding DNA: TGTGCCAGCAGCGCCTGGAGCGGCAGAATGAGGGGCTACACCTTC. Residues: CASSAWSGRMRGYTF.

The chain employs TRBV7-2 and TRBJ1-2; D not resolved. CDR3 size: 14 residues. V was pared by 1 base and J by 6 bases, with 12 bases between. CDR1 and CDR2 (germline): SGHTA, FQGNSA. CDR3 loop: CASSLDTVPDGYTF. For the CDR3, the DNA is TGTGCCAGCAGCTTAGATACTGTGCCGGATGGCTACACCTTC.

This clone has only a few counts. This chain uses TRBV7-9 with TRBJ2-7; D might be TRBD2 (6 bases). The germline V and J ends were trimmed by 5 bases and 4 bases, with 21 bases remaining between them. This CDR3 spans 16 amino acids. CDR1 is SEHNR and CDR2 is FQNEAQ in the germline V gene (reference sequence). CDR3: CASSPYGSSKGYEQYF. The CDR3, as DNA: TGTGCCAGCAGCCCTTACGGGAGTAGTAAGGGATACGAGCAGTACTTC.

This chain uses TRBV6-2 or TRBV6-3 with TRBJ2-3; D is uncertain. This CDR3 contains 11 residues. Looked up from germline, CDR1 is MNHEY and CDR2 is SVGEGT. V gave up 6 bases and J gave up 4 bases, with 5 bases separating them. CDR3 DNA: TGTGCCAGCAGCGGAGCAGATACGCAGTATTTT. Protein sequence: CASSGADTQYF.

The chain carries TRBV19 and TRBJ1-2, with D possibly TRBD1 on 6 matching bases. This CDR3 has 14 amino acids. V gave up 9 bases and J gave up 8 bases, with 22 bases separating them. Germline loops: CDR1 LNHDA, CDR2 SQIVND (reference sequence). CDR3 nucleotides: TGTGCCAGCTCTTCCCCCGCGCAGGGGAGCGGCTACACCTTC. Translating gives CASSSPAQGSGYTF.

As concerns this clone: The sample holds other DNA sequences that translate to the same CDR3. This chain connects TRBV15 to TRBJ1-5, with TRBD1 identical over 7 bases. There are 15 residues in the CDR3. V lost 0 bases, J lost 6 bases, and 5 bases stayed unmatched. In germline, CDR1 is LNHNV, CDR2 YYDKDF (reference sequence). CDR3 amino acids: CATSRDRGIGQPQHF. In DNA, the CDR3 is TGTGCCACCAGCAGAGACAGGGGGATTGGTCAGCCCCAGCATTTT.

This sequence joins TRBV29-1 and TRBJ2-1; unclear D gene. CDR3 length: 14 amino acids. The germline V gene has CDR1 SQVTM and CDR2 ANQGSEA. V was trimmed by 6 bases and J by 0 bases, leaving 12 bases between them. The CDR3 is CSVIEDSSYNEQFF. The CDR3 region has the DNA TGCAGCGTGATTGAAGACTCCTCCTACAATGAGCAGTTCTTC.

The chain links TRBV28 to TRBJ1-2; no definite D call. The V gene's germline CDR1 is MDHEN and CDR2 SYDVKM. The CDR3 covers 14 residues. V was clipped by 2 bases and J by 2 bases, with 9 bases between them. The CDR3 coding sequence is TGTGCCAGCAGTTTACGCTCCGCCAACTATGGCTACACCTTC. It is translated as CASSLRSANYGYTF.

For this clone: At the DNA level, this CDR3 is encoded by other sequences in the same sample as well. V gene TRBV19 combines with J gene TRBJ1-2; D uncertain. The germline gives CDR1 LNHDA, CDR2 SQIVND (reference sequence). Trimming cost V 0 bases and J 3 bases, with 8 bases left between them. This CDR3 has 14 amino acids. The CDR3 DNA reads TGTGCCAGTAGTATAGATGGGCAGTACTATGGCTACACCTTC. This gives the protein CASSIDGQYYGYTF.

The chain recombines TRBV3-1 (or the pseudogene TRBV3-2) with TRBJ1-2, with TRBD1 matching over 11 bases. CDR1 is LGHDT, CDR2 YNNKEL, per germline (reference sequence). The CDR3 consists of 17 residues. Trimming took 1 base from V and 3 from J; bases not matched to a gene: 7. The CDR3 sequence: CASSQGRDRGSYYGYTF. The CDR3 DNA sequence: TGTGCCAGCAGCCAAGGAAGGGACAGGGGGTCTTACTATGGCTACACCTTC.

The chain combines TRBV29-1 with TRBJ1-1, with TRBD1 matching 7 bases. V shed 7 bases and J 4 bases; nucleotides not matched to a gene: 12. CDR3 length: 14 amino acids. The germline gives CDR1 SQVTM, CDR2 ANQGSEA. The CDR3 sequence: CSATTTGHVTEAFF. The CDR3 nucleotides are TGCAGCGCTACCACGACAGGGCATGTCACTGAAGCTTTCTTT.

The chain carries TRBV25-1 and TRBJ2-1; 14 bases agree with TRBD2. CDR3 length: 18 amino acids. Looked up from germline, CDR1 is MGHDK and CDR2 is SYGVNS. Trimming removed 4 bases from V and 1 base from J; junction bases left unmatched: 6. CDR3: CASSGLAGGPRSYNEQFF. CDR3 coding DNA: TGTGCCAGCAGTGGACTAGCGGGGGGGCCTCGGTCCTACAATGAGCAGTTCTTC.

Concerning this clone: Mismatch with germline at one junction end may stem from a read error. The CDR3 nucleotides read TGTGCCAGCAGTCCGACTAGCGCCCACTACGAGCGGGGATTC. This codes for CASSPTSAHYERGF. The chain couples TRBV28 to TRBJ2-7, with 8 bases matching TRBD2. The CDR3 extends over 14 amino acids. Per the germline V gene, CDR1 is MDHEN and CDR2 is SYDVKM.

The rearrangement links TRBV6-2 or TRBV6-3 to TRBJ1-5; D uncertain. The germline gives CDR1 MNHEY, CDR2 SVGEGT. This CDR3 spans 15 amino acids. The V gene lost 2 bases and the J gene lost 2 bases, with 10 bases spanning the gap. CDR3 in DNA: TGTGCCAGCAGTTACGCGGGCTATGGCAATCAGCCCCAGCATTTT. Its protein is CASSYAGYGNQPQHF.

The V call is TRBV2, the J call TRBJ2-5; TRBD2 might be the D (5 bases). Trimming took 6 bases from V and 2 from J, leaving 19 bases between them. The CDR3 runs to 16 residues. Germline CDR1 is SNHLY and CDR2 is FYNNEI. CDR3 in amino acids: CASSETSGTAQETQYF. The CDR3 DNA is TGTGCCAGCAGCGAGACTTCGGGAACAGCTCAAGAGACCCAGTACTTC.

This clone showed up just a few times. The DNA of the CDR3 is TGTGCCAGCAGGACCGGGACAGGGTCGGGGGTGCCCCAGCATTTT. Protein: CASRTGTGSGVPQHF. This sequence joins TRBV28 and TRBJ1-5, with 9 nucleotides matching TRBD1. Per germline, CDR1 MDHEN and CDR2 SYDVKM. CDR3 size: 15 residues. V trimming: 6 bases; J trimming: 9 bases; junction bases outside the gene matches: 12.

The chain carries TRBV11-2 and TRBJ2-5, with D maybe TRBD2 (6 bases). Between the trimmed V and J ends, which lost 1 base and 5 bases, there was a span of 20 bases. The CDR3 totals 17 residues. CDR1 SGHAT and CDR2 FQNNGV come from the germline V gene. As DNA, the CDR3 is TGTGCCAGCAGCTTAGTCGCTAGAGCGGGCCCCAGGGAGACCCAGTACTTC. Protein: CASSLVARAGPRETQYF.

J is TRBJ2-3 and V is TRBV7-2; D is uncertain. This CDR3 is 15 amino acids long. Trimming removed 2 bases at V and 3 bases at J, with 12 bases between. Per germline, CDR1 SGHTA and CDR2 FQGNSA. CDR3 loop: CASSLFDGDTDTQYF. The CDR3 bases are TGTGCCAGCAGCTTATTTGATGGGGATACAGATACGCAGTATTTT. Based on the CDR3 plus reference TRBV7-2 and TRBJ2-3, the full variable domain is GAGVSQSPSNKVTEKGKDVELRCDPISGHTALYWYRQSLGQGLEFLIYFQGNSAPDKSGLPSDRFSAERTGGSVSTLTIQRTQQEDSAVYLCASSLFDGDTDTQYFGPGTRLTVL.

The V gene is TRBV7-9, the J gene TRBJ2-1, with a tentative D call TRBD2 (6 bases). Trimming removed 2 bases from V and 8 bases from J, with 16 bases in between. Germline V gene data show CDR1 as SEHNR and CDR2 as FQNEAQ (reference sequence). The CDR3 runs 15 residues. DNA for the CDR3: TGTGCCAGCAGCTTACTGACTAGGGATCTCGATGAGCAGTTCTTC. As protein: CASSLLTRDLDEQFF.

The genes are TRBV6-1 and TRBJ1-1; D gene uncertain. The V end lost 1 base, the J end lost 3 bases, and 3 bases lay between the germline ends. CDR1 and CDR2 (germline): MNHNS, SASEGT. The CDR3 loop spans 12 amino acids. This CDR3 reads CASSEVDTEAFF. DNA of the CDR3: TGTGCCAGCAGTGAAGTGGACACTGAAGCTTTCTTT.

V and J are TRBV18 and TRBJ1-1; D not certain. Germline V lookup: CDR1 KGHSH, CDR2 LQKENI. The CDR3 runs 11 residues. Trimming took 6 bases from V and 3 from J, leaving 5 bases between them. The CDR3 nucleotides are TGTGCCAGCTCCGATTACACTGAAGCTTTCTTT. As protein: CASSDYTEAFF.

The chain couples TRBV2 to TRBJ2-5, with D unclear. The V and J ends lost 3 bases and 5 bases respectively, with 16 bases between them. This CDR3 has 15 residues. From germline, CDR1 is SNHLY and CDR2 FYNNEI. DNA for the CDR3: TGTGCCAGCAGTGACCCGGACCTCGGAACGGAGACCCAGTACTTC. This translates into CASSDPDLGTETQYF.